This T cell receptor (beta chain) was found in a study of OX40 agonist ivuxolimab in advanced cancers. Across the study: Patient treatment consisted of intravenous ivuxolimab administration every 2 weeks at 0.01 to 10 mg/kg. Study-level points and caveats: Still undetermined is the antigen specificity of the expanded peripheral T cells.

Using immunoSEQ multiplex PCR, the repertoire was profiled, and TCRdb retains in-frame clones only, with some absent. The sample carries about 73,000 clones, 75% to 95% recorded once. Details on this clone: What it binds is not known.

CDR3 length: 13 residues. V lost 7 bases and J 3 bases, leaving 15 bases between the germline ends. Germline CDR1 is SQVTM and CDR2 is ANQGSEA. This chain joins TRBV29-1 and TRBJ2-5; perhaps TRBD1 as D (5 bases). This clonotype was sampled from an adult with an advanced solid tumor such as melanoma, head and neck, liver or kidney cancer. Material: CD4+ or CD8+ T cells sorted from blood, obtained in a trial of the OX40 agonist ivuxolimab. The CDR3 protein is CSAGRGRKETQYF. As DNA, the CDR3 is TGCAGCGCCGGTAGGGGCCGGAAAGAGACCCAGTACTTC.